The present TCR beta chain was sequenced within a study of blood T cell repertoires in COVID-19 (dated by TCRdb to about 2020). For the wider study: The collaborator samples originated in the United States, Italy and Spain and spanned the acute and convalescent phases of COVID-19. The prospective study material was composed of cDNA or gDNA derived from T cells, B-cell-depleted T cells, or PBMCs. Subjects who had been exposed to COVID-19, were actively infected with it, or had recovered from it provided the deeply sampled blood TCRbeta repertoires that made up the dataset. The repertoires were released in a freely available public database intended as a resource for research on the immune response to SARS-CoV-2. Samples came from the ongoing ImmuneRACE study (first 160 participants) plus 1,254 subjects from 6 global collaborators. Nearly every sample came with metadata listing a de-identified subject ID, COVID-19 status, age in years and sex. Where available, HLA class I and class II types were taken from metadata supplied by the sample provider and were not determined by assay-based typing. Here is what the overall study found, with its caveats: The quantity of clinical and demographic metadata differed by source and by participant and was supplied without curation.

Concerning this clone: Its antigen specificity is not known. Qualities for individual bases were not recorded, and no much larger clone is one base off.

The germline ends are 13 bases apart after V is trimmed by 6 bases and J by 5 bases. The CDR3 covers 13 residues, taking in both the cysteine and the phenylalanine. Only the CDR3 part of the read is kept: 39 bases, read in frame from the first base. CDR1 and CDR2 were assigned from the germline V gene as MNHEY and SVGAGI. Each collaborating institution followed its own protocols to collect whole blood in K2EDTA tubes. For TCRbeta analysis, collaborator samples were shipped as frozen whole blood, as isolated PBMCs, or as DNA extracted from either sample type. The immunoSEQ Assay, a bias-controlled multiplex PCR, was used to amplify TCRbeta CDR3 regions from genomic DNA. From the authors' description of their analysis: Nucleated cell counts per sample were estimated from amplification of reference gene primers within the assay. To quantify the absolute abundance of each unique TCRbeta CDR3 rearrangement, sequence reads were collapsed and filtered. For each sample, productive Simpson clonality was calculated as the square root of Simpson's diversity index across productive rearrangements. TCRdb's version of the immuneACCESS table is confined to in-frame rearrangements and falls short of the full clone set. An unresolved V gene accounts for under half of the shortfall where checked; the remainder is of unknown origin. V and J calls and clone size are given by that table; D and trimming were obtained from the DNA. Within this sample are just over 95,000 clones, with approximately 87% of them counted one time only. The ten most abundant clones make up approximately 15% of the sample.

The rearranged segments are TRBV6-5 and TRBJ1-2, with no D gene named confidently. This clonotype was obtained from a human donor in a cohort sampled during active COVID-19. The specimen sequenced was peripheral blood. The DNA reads TGTGCCAGCAGCCTGGAGGTTCGGTATGGCTACACCTTC. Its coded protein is CASSLEVRYGYTF.